What follows describes a single TCR beta chain. This specimen comes from a study of cytomegalovirus exposure and HLA in healthy donors. Trimming shortened V by 1 base and J by 0 bases, and 9 bases separated the two germline ends. In germline, CDR1 is SGHAT, CDR2 FQNNGV. The CDR3 totals 16 residues. The PCR was carried out with 60 Vbeta primers and 13 Jbeta primers. Repertoires were generated with immunoSEQ multiplex PCR, while TCRdb's copy carries only in-frame clones and drops some. The repertoire shows 200,000 or so clones; the top ten hold 0.74%. The receptor was isolated from a boy younger than 18 in good health and CMV-seronegative. Input material: PBMCs. This chain links TRBV11-2 with TRBJ1-4; weak D call: TRBD1 (6 bases). The CDR3 spells CASSLGTVATNEKLFF. For the CDR3, the DNA is TGTGCCAGCAGCTTAGGGACAGTTGCAACTAATGAAAAACTGTTTTTT.